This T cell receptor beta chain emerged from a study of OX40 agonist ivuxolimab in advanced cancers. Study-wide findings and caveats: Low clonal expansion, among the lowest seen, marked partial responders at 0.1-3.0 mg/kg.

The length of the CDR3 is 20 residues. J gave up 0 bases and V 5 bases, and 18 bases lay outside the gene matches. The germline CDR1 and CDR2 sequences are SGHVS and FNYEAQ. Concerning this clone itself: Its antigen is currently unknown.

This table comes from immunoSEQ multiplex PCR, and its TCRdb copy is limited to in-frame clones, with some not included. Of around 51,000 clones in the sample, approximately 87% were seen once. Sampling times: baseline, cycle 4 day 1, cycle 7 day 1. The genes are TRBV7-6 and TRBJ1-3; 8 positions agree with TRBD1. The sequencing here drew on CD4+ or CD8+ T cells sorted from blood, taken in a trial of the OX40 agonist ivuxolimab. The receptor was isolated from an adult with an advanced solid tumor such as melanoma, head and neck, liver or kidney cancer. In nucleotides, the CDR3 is TGTGCCAGCAGCCCCGGCCGGGACAGGATTAACCCTCCCTCTGGAAACACCATATATTTT. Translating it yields CASSPGRDRINPPSGNTIYF.